The text below deals with one TCR beta chain. In the same sample, other DNA sequences code for this CDR3. These data come from a study of blood T cell repertoires in COVID-19. For the study at large: Researchers got acute and convalescent COVID-19 samples from the United States, Italy and Spain. PBMCs, B-cell-depleted T cells, or T cells were the source of the cDNA or gDNA that made up the material.

V was clipped by 5 bases and J by 8 bases; unmatched bases: 2. The CDR3 covers 11 residues. The V gene's germline CDR1 is MNHNY and CDR2 SVGAGI (reference sequence). Original methodology: Counts of nucleated cells, estimated from reference gene primer amplification, were obtained. Data came from immunoSEQ multiplex PCR; TCRdb stores just in-frame clones and leaves some out. D and trimming were read from the DNA, whereas the V and J calls and clone size are those reported in that table. The repertoire holds under 100,000 clones, with around 92% as singletons. The source of this sequence is a woman aged 60-70 years with active COVID-19. Sequenced material: peripheral blood. The chain combines TRBV6-6 with TRBJ1-1; TRBD1 aligns across 7 bases. The CDR3 loop is CASSLTGEAFF. The CDR3 DNA reads as TGTGCCAGCAGTCTGACAGGGGAAGCTTTCTTT.